These T cell receptor beta chains were read from a single sample in a study of blood T cell repertoires in COVID-19. Clones were sequenced by immunoSEQ multiplex PCR, and TCRdb holds only the in-frame ones, with some missing. Of 200,000 to 300,000 clones listed, about 87% are singletons. Sequenced sample: PBMCs or T cells enriched from blood (not recorded which). These TCRs come from a middle-aged woman who had been exposed to COVID-19. CDR3s include the opening cysteine and the closing phenylalanine or tryptophan. D genes are given only for firm matches. Only part of the rows carry a size: once, few, many, or a class if the clone is expanded.

abundance	v_gene	j_gene	d_gene	CDR3nt	CDR3aa
once	TRBV27	TRBJ2-2	TRBD1	TGTGCCAGCAGTTTAAGATTCTGGACAGGGAACACCGGGGAGCTGTTTTTT	CASSLRFWTGNTGELFF
once	TRBV5-6	TRBJ2-3	TRBD2	TGTGCCAGCAGCCTGGGACTAGCGGGAGATACGCAGTATTTT	CASSLGLAGDTQYF
-	TRBV12-3/TRBV12-4	TRBJ1-6	-	TGTGCCAGCAGTTTCACAGATAATTCACCCCTCCACTTT	CASSFTDNSPLHF
few	TRBV6-4	TRBJ2-3	-	TGTGCCAGCAGTGACTCCTCCCGGTACCCCCGCACAGATACGCAGTATTTT	CASSDSSRYPRTDTQYF
once	TRBV29-1	TRBJ1-1	-	TGCAGCGTCGGAAGGACAAGACTTCTGAACACTGAAGCTTTCTTT	CSVGRTRLLNTEAFF
-	TRBV24-1	TRBJ1-1	-	TGTGCCACCAGTGACCCGAGCGGAGCGGCTTTCTTT	CATSDPSGAAFF
-	TRBV10-3	TRBJ1-2	TRBD1	TGTGCCAGTGTCGAGGGACAGGGGCTTGGCTACACCTTC	CASVEGQGLGYTF
many	TRBV19	TRBJ2-1	TRBD2	TGTGCCAGTAGGACTAGCGGGAGCTCCTACAATGAGCAGTTCTTC	CASRTSGSSYNEQFF
once	TRBV5-6	TRBJ1-5	-	TGTGCCAGCAGCTTCAGGTTCAATCAGCCCCAGCATTTT	CASSFRFNQPQHF
-	TRBV27	TRBJ1-4	-	TGTGCCAGCAGTTCGCTACAGGGATTAAATGAAAAACTGTTTTTT	CASSSLQGLNEKLFF
-	TRBV2	TRBJ1-2	TRBD1	TGTGCCAGCACCTCGCAGGGGGCCCTTGGTGGCTACACCTTC	CASTSQGALGGYTF
-	TRBV4-1	TRBJ2-2	-	TGCGCCAGCAGCCAAGAAGAGTACGGGGTCGGGGAGCTGTTTTTT	CASSQEEYGVGELFF
-	TRBV4-1	TRBJ2-1	-	TGCGCCAGCAGCCAGTTCAAAGGGAGGGAGCAGTTCTTC	CASSQFKGREQFF
-	TRBV7-9	TRBJ1-2	-	TGTGCCAGCAGCTTAGGCGCGTATGGCTACACCTTC	CASSLGAYGYTF
-	TRBV6-5	TRBJ1-2	-	TGTGCCGGGGGGAGGGGACCGTCCACTAACTATGGCTACACCTTC	CAGGRGPSTNYGYTF
-	TRBV6-2/TRBV6-3	TRBJ2-3	-	TGTGCCAGCAGCAAGACAGACACAGATACGCAGTATTTT	CASSKTDTDTQYF
-	TRBV5-4	TRBJ1-1	-	TGTGCCAGCAGCTTTGACAGCAACATGCCTGAAGCTTTCTTT	CASSFDSNMPEAFF
-	TRBV6-5	TRBJ2-3	-	TGTGCCAGCAGAACCGACCTCGGGGATACGCAGTATTTT	CASRTDLGDTQYF
-	TRBV2	TRBJ2-7	-	TGTGCCAGCCGGAGGGACTTCTCCTACGAGCAGTACTTC	CASRRDFSYEQYF
-	TRBV29-1	TRBJ1-5	-	TGCAGCGTTTCTCCCGGGACAAATCAGCCCCAGCATTTT	CSVSPGTNQPQHF
-	TRBV18	TRBJ1-3	-	TGTGCCAGCTCACCAAATAATACGTTTACACGCTCTGGAAACACCATATATTTT	CASSPNNTFTRSGNTIYF
-	TRBV5-1	TRBJ2-1	TRBD2	TGCGCCAGCAGCTTGTCGGCTAGCGGGGGGGTGAGTGAGCAGTTCTTC	CASSLSASGGVSEQFF
-	TRBV4-3	TRBJ2-1	TRBD2	TGCGCCAGCAGCCAAGCGACTAGCGGTTACAATGAGCAGTTCTTC	CASSQATSGYNEQFF
-	TRBV19	TRBJ2-1	TRBD1	TGTGCCAGCAAAGATAATACCGGGACAGGGAACAATGAGCAGTTCTTC	CASKDNTGTGNNEQFF
-	TRBV9	TRBJ1-2	TRBD1	TGTGCCAGCACCTCACAGGGGCCCTATGGCTACACCTTC	CASTSQGPYGYTF
-	TRBV25-1	TRBJ2-2	-	TGTGCCAGCAGCCCGGGCACCGGGGAGCTGTTTTTT	CASSPGTGELFF
once	TRBV10-3	TRBJ1-6	TRBD1	TGTGCCATCGGAGACAGGGGCAATTCACCCCTCCACTTT	CAIGDRGNSPLHF
-	TRBV7-9	TRBJ1-3	-	TGTGCCAGCAGCTTAATCGGGGTCGATGGAAACACCATATATTTT	CASSLIGVDGNTIYF
-	TRBV21-1	TRBJ2-1	-	TGTGCCAGCAGCCCCAACCGGGGGGCGAAGTACAATGAGCAGTTCTTC	CASSPNRGAKYNEQFF
-	TRBV30	TRBJ2-6	TRBD1	TGTGCCTGGGGCGGGACAGGGGCTGGGGCCAACGTCCTGACTTTC	CAWGGTGAGANVLTF
-	TRBV5-1	TRBJ2-2	TRBD1	TGCGCCAGCAGCCTCACAGGGGCCCGGGATGCCGGGGAGCTGTTTTTT	CASSLTGARDAGELFF
-	TRBV29-1	TRBJ1-2	-	TGCAGCGTGAGGACAGTCATTGTCTCTGGCTACACCTTC	CSVRTVIVSGYTF
few	TRBV28	TRBJ1-1	-	TGTGCCAGCAGTATTGGACATAAAAGGACTGAAGCTTTCTTT	CASSIGHKRTEAFF
-	TRBV7-9	TRBJ2-6	-	TGTGCCAGCAGCTTAGCGCAGGACTACCACGTCCTGACTTTC	CASSLAQDYHVLTF
-	TRBV2	TRBJ2-1	TRBD2	TGTGCCAGCAGTGAAAGGGGACTAGCGGGAAACAATGAGCAGTTCTTC	CASSERGLAGNNEQFF
-	TRBV5-8	TRBJ1-5	TRBD1	TGTGCCAGCAGCTTTCGACAGGGGAACAATCAGCCCCAGCATTTT	CASSFRQGNNQPQHF
few	TRBV2	TRBJ1-2	-	TGTGCCAGCAGTGAACGGGGATCGGTGGGCTACACCTTC	CASSERGSVGYTF
-	TRBV7-6	TRBJ2-1	TRBD2	TGTGCCAGCAGCTTACTGGCTAGCGGGGTGTCCTACAATGAGCAGTTCTTC	CASSLLASGVSYNEQFF